This T cell receptor (beta chain) was obtained from a study of CD8 T cells in ankylosing spondylitis. General study findings and limits: What seemed typical of ankylosing spondylitis blood was a TCR beta motif built from 8 or 9 highly homologous variants. In ankylosing spondylitis patients, matched synovial fluid reportedly showed significant enrichment of disease-linked clones.

This clonotype came up many times. What it recognizes is unknown. TCRdb reprocessed the 5' RACE reads with MiXCR, giving one entry per CDR3 protein. The sample yields about 130,000 distinct CDR3 sequences, around 7% seen once. The material sequenced was blood, either unsorted or a sorted T cell fraction (not recorded which). The source is a male donor with ankylosing spondylitis or in good health (not recorded which).

DNA of the CDR3: TGCGCCAGCAGCAGGGGCCTTACCTACGAGCAGTACTTC. It yields the protein CASSRGLTYEQYF. The V gene is TRBV5-1, the J gene TRBJ2-7, with D perhaps matching TRBD1 (5 bases). CDR1 and CDR2 (germline): SGHRS, YFSETQ. The V end lost 4 bases, the J end lost 2 bases, and 10 bases lay between the germline ends. The CDR3 extends over 13 amino acids. Full variable domain (remainder filled in from reference TRBV5-1 and TRBJ2-7): KAGVTQTPRYLIKTRGQQVTLSCSPISGHRSVSWYQQTPGQGLQFLFEYFSETQRNKGNFPGRFSGRQFSNSRSEMNVSTLELGDSALYLCASSRGLTYEQYFGPGTRLTVT.